Given below is one TCR beta chain in context. Its specificity is not known. The data are from a study of STAT5B mutations in CD4+ large granular lymphocyte leukemia. General observations from the study: Patient CD4-sorted repertoires looked more clonal than healthy CD4+ repertoires, even without putative leukemic clones. Compared with healthy controls (2/35), patient top clones favored TRBV06 (8/27). The CD4+ versus CD8+ T-LGLL clonality difference may reflect limited sample size.

Controls came from buffy coats of healthy blood donors. The CDR3 loop spans 16 amino acids. Germline CDR1 SGHRS, CDR2 YFSETQ. V lost 0 bases to trimming and J lost 5 bases; unmatched junction nucleotides: 11. Assay: immunoSEQ multiplex PCR; the TCRdb copy retains only in-frame clones and omits some. Of about 30,000 clones listed, 70% to 85% are singletons. This chain connects TRBV5-1 to TRBJ2-7; 7 bases fit TRBD2. The receptor comes from a human donor in good health. The source material was CD4+ T cells from blood buffy coats. CDR3 coding DNA: TGCGCCAGCAGCTTGGTGGTAGGACTAGGTTTCGACGAGCAGTACTTC. This gives the protein CASSLVVGLGFDEQYF.